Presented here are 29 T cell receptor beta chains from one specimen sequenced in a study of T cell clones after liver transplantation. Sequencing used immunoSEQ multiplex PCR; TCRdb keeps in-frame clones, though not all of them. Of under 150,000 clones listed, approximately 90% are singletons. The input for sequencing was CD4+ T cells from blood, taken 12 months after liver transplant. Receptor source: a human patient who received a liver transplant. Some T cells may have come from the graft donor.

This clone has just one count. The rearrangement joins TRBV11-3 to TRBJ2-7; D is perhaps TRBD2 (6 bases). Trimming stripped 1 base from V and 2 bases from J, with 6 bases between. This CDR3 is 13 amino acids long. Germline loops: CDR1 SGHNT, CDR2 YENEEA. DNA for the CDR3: TGTGCCAGCAGCTTAGGACTAGCCTACGAGCAGTACTTC. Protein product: CASSLGLAYEQYF.

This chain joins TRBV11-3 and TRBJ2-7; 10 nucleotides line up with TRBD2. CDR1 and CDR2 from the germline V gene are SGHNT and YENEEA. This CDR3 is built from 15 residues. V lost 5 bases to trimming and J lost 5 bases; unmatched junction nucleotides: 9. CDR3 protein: CASSRSSGSIHEQYF. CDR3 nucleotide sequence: TGTGCCAGCAGCCGCTCTAGCGGGAGCATTCACGAGCAGTACTTC.

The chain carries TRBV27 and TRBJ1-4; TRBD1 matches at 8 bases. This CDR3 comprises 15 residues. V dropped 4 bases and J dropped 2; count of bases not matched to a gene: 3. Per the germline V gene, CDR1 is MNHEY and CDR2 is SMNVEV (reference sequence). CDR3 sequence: CASSSGGATNEKLFF. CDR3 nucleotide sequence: TGTGCCAGCAGTTCAGGGGGCGCGACTAATGAAAAACTGTTTTTT.

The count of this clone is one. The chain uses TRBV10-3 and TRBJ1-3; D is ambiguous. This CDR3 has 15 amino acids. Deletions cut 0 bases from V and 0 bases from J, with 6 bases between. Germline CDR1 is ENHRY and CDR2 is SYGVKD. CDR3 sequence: CAISESRGSGNTIYF. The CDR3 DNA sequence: TGTGCCATCAGTGAGTCAAGAGGCTCTGGAAACACCATATATTTT.

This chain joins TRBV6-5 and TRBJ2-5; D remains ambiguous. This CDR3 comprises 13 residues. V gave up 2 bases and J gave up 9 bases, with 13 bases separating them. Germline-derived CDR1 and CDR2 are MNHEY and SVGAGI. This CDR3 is CASSYASEASQYF. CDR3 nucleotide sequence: TGTGCCAGCAGTTACGCTTCCGAAGCTTCCCAGTACTTC.

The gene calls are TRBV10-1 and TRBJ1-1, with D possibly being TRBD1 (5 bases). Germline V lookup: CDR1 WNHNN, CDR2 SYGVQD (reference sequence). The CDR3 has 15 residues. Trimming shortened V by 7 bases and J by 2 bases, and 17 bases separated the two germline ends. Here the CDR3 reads CASTPQGAINTEAFF. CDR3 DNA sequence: TGCGCCAGCACTCCTCAGGGCGCTATTAACACTGAAGCTTTCTTT.

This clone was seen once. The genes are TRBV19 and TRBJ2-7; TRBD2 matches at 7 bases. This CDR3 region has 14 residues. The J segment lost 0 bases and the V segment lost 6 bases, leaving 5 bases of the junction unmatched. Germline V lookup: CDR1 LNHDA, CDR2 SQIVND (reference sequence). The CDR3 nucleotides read TGTGCCAGTAGAGCAGGGACTATCTCCTACGAGCAGTACTTC. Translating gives CASRAGTISYEQYF. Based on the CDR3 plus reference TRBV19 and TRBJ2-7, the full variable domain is DGGITQSPKYLFRKEGQNVTLSCEQNLNHDAMYWYRQDPGQGLRLIYYSQIVNDFQKGDIAEGYSVSREKKESFPLTVTSAQKNPTAFYLCASRAGTISYEQYFGPGTRLTVT.

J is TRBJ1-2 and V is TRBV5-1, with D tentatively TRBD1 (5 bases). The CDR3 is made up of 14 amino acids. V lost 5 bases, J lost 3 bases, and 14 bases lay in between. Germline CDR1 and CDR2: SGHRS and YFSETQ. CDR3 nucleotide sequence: TGCGCCAGCAGTTCCGGGGCCTCCGACTATGGCTACACCTTC. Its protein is CASSSGASDYGYTF. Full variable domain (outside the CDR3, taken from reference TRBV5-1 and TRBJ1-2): KAGVTQTPRYLIKTRGQQVTLSCSPISGHRSVSWYQQTPGQGLQFLFEYFSETQRNKGNFPGRFSGRQFSNSRSEMNVSTLELGDSALYLCASSSGASDYGYTFGSGTRLTVV.

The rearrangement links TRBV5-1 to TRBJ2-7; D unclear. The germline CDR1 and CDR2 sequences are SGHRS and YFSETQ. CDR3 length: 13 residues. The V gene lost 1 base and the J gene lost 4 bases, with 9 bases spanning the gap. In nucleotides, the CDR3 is TGCGCCAGCAGCTTGCTAGGATCTTACGAGCAGTACTTC. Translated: CASSLLGSYEQYF.

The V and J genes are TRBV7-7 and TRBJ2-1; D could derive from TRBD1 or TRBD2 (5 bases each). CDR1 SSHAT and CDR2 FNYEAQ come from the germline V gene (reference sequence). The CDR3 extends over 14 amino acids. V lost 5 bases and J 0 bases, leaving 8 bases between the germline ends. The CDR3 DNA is TGTGCCAGCAGCCTTGGGGGCTCCTACAATGAGCAGTTCTTC. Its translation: CASSLGGSYNEQFF.

DNA of the CDR3: TGTGCCAGCAGTGCGCGGGCCACGGGGGCGTACAATGAGCAGTTCTTC. Protein product: CASSARATGAYNEQFF. The chain recombines TRBV25-1 with TRBJ2-1; the D call may be TRBD1 or TRBD2 (6 bases each). The germline V gene encodes CDR1 MGHDK and CDR2 SYGVNS. With 4 bases removed from V and 4 bases from J, the gap between germline ends came to 17 bases. The CDR3 runs 16 residues.

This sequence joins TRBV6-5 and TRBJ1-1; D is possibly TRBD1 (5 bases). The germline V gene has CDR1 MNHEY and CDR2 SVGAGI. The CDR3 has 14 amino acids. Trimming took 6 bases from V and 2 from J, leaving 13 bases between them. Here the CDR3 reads CASREGRTNTEAFF. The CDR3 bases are TGTGCCAGCAGGGAGGGACGAACTAACACTGAAGCTTTCTTT.

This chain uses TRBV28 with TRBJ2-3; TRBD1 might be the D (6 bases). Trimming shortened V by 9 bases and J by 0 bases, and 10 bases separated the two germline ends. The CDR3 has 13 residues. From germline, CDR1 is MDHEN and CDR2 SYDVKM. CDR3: CASKGVSTDTQYF. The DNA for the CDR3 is TGTGCCAGTAAGGGGGTTAGCACAGATACGCAGTATTTT.

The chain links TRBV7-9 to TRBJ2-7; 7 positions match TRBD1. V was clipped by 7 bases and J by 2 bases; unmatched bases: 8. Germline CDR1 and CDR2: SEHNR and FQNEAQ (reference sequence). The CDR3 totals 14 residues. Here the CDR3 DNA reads TGTGCCAGCACCGGCGACAGGGATACCTACGAGCAGTACTTC. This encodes CASTGDRDTYEQYF.

The DNA of the CDR3 is TGTGCCACAAAGACGGATCCGGCGACTGAAGCTTTCTTT. Encoded protein: CATKTDPATEAFF. J is TRBJ1-1 and V is TRBV10-3, with D hard to call. The CDR3 contains 13 residues. Between the trimmed V and J ends, which lost 10 bases and 5 bases, there was a span of 17 bases. Germline V gene lookup returns CDR1 ENHRY and CDR2 SYGVKD.

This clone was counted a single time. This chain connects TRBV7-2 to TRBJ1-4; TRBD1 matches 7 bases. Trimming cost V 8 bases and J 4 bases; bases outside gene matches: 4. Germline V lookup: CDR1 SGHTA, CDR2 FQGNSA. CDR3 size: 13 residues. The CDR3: CASAGQHNEKLFF. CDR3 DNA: TGTGCCAGCGCGGGACAGCATAATGAAAAACTGTTTTTT. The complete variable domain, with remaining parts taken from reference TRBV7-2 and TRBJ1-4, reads GAGVSQSPSNKVTEKGKDVELRCDPISGHTALYWYRQSLGQGLEFLIYFQGNSAPDKSGLPSDRFSAERTGGSVSTLTIQRTQQEDSAVYLCASAGQHNEKLFFGSGTQLSVL.

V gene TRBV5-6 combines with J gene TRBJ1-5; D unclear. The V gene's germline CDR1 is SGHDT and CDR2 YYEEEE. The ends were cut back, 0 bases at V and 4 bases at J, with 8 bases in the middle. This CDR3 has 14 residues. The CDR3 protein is CASSLGQVNQPQHF. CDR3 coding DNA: TGTGCCAGCAGCTTGGGGCAGGTAAATCAGCCCCAGCATTTT.

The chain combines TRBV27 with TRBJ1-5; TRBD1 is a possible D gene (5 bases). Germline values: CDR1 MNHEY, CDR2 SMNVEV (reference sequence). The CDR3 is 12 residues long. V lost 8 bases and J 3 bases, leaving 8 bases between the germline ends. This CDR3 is CASGTLNQPQHF. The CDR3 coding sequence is TGTGCCAGCGGGACCCTCAATCAGCCCCAGCATTTT.

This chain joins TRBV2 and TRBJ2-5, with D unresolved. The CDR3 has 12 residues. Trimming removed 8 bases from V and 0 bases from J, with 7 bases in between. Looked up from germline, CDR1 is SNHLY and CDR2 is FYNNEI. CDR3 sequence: CASSTYQETQYF. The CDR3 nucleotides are TGTGCCAGCTCTACGTACCAAGAGACCCAGTACTTC.

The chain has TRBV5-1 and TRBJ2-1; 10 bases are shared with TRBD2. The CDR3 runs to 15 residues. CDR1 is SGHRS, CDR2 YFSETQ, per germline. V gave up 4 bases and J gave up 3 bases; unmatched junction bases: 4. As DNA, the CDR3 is TGCGCCAGCAGCCGGGGACTAGCGTACTACAATGAGCAGTTCTTC. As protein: CASSRGLAYYNEQFF.

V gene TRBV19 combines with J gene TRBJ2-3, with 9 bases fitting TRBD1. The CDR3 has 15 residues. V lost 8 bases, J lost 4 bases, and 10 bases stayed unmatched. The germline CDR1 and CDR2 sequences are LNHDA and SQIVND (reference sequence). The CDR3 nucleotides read TGTGCCAGTTCGCAAAGACAGGGGGACCCAGATACGCAGTATTTT. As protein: CASSQRQGDPDTQYF.

The CDR3, as DNA: TGTGCCAGCTCACCACCCGGTCTAGCGAGCAATGAGCAGTTCTTC. Translation gives CASSPPGLASNEQFF. This rearrangement joins TRBV18 to TRBJ2-1; the D gene is possibly TRBD2 (6 bases). The CDR3 runs to 15 residues. V dropped 0 bases and J dropped 6 bases, with 12 bases sitting between them. CDR1 and CDR2 (germline): KGHSH, LQKENI.

DNA of the CDR3: TGTGCCAGCAGCTTTGCGACAGGGGTCTACGAGCAGTACTTC. Translating it yields CASSFATGVYEQYF. The V call is TRBV11-3, the J call TRBJ2-7, with 8 bases lining up with TRBD1. V gave up 3 bases and J gave up 3 bases; unmatched junction bases: 4. CDR1 and CDR2 from the germline V gene are SGHNT and YENEEA. The CDR3 loop spans 14 amino acids.

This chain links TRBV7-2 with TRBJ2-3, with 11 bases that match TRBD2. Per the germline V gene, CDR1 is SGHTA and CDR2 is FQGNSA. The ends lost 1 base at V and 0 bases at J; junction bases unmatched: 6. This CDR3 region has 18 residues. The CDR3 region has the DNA TGTGCCAGCAGCTTAGTAGGGACTAGCGGAGCCAGCACAGATACGCAGTATTTT. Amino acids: CASSLVGTSGASTDTQYF.

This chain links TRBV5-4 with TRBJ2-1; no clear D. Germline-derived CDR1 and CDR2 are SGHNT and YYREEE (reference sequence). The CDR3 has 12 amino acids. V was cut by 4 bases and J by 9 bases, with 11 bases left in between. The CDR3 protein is CASSQRTAEQFF. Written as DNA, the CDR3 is TGTGCCAGCAGCCAACGTACGGCTGAGCAGTTCTTC. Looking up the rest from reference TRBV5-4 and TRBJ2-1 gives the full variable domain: ETGVTQSPTHLIKTRGQQVTLRCSSQSGHNTVSWYQQALGQGPQFIFQYYREEENGRGNFPPRFSGLQFPNYSSELNVNALELDDSALYLCASSQRTAEQFFGPGTRLTVL.

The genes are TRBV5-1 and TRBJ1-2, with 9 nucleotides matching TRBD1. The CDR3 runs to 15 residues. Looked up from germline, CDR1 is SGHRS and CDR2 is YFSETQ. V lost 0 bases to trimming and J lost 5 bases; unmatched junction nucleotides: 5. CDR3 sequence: CASSLAGDRAYGYTF. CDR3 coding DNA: TGCGCCAGCAGCTTGGCCGGGGACAGGGCATATGGCTACACCTTC.

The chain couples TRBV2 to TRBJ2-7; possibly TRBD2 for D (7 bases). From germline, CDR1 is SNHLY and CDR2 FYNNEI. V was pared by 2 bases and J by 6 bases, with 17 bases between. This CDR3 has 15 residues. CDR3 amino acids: CASSEQTRGEGEQYF. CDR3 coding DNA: TGTGCCAGCAGTGAACAGACGAGGGGGGAGGGCGAGCAGTACTTC.

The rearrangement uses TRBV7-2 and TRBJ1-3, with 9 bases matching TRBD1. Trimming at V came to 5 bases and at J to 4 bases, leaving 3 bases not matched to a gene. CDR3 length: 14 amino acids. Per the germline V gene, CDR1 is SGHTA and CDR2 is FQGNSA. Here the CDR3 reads CASSQGTGGNTIYF. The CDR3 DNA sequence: TGTGCCAGCAGCCAAGGGACAGGGGGAAACACCATATATTTT. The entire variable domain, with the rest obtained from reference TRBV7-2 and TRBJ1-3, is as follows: GAGVSQSPSNKVTEKGKDVELRCDPISGHTALYWYRQSLGQGLEFLIYFQGNSAPDKSGLPSDRFSAERTGGSVSTLTIQRTQQEDSAVYLCASSQGTGGNTIYFGEGSWLTVV.

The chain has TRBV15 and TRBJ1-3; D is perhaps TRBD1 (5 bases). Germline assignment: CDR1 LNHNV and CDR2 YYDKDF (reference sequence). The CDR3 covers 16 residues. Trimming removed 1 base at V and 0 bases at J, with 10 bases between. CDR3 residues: CATSRGDGNSGNTIYF. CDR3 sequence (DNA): TGTGCCACCAGCAGAGGGGACGGGAACTCTGGAAACACCATATATTTT.